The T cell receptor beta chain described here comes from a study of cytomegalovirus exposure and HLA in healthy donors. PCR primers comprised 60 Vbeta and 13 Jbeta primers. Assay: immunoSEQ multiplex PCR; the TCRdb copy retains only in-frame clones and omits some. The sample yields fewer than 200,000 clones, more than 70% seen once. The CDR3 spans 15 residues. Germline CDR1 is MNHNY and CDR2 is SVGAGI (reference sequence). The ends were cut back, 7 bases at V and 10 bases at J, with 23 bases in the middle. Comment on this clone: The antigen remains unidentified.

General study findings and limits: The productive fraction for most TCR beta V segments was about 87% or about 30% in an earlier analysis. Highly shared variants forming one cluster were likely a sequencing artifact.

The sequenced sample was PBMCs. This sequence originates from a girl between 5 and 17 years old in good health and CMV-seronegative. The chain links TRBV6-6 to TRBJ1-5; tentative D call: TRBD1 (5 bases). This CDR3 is CASTENGTPPRPQHF. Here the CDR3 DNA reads TGTGCCAGCACCGAGAACGGGACTCCCCCTCGTCCCCAGCATTTT.